This TCR beta chain was retrieved from a study of CD8+ T cells in alopecia areata listed by TCRdb under 2018. Study-level background: The treated patients took part in an open-label pilot trial in which moderate-to-severe alopecia areata was treated with oral tofacitinib at 5 to 10 mg twice daily. Patients stayed on tofacitinib for 6 to 18 months and then had 6 months of follow-up off drug so that delayed response and recurrence could be assessed. For the treated patients, the SALT score, which quantifies what percentage of scalp surface area is affected, served as the measure of disease severity. In both human patients and the C3H/HeJ mouse model, the study applied high-throughput TCRbeta sequencing to look at T cell clonal expansion in alopecia areata. Scalp tissue and sorted CD4+ and CD8+ peripheral blood T cells from patchy and totalis/universalis alopecia areata patients and from healthy controls were covered by human TCRbeta sequencing. Patients on tofacitinib were biopsied at baseline and after 4 and 24 weeks of treatment, and several of the patients also had a later scalp biopsy. Scalp clonality was compared across normal scalp (n=4), patchy alopecia areata scalp (n=8), and alopecia totalis/universalis scalp (n=8). RNA was extracted with the PAXgene miRNA kit for fixed scalp, the miRNeasy kit for PBMCs, and the RNeasy kit for mouse skin. TCRbeta CDR3 regions were amplified by immunoSEQ multiplex PCR with 35 Vbeta forward and 13 Jbeta reverse primers.

Library preparation employed the immunoSEQ multiplex PCR assay. RNA was extracted from all samples and reverse transcribed into cDNA, which served as template for TCR sequencing. First-strand cDNA was synthesized with SuperScript III using a 2:1 mix of oligo-dT and random hexamers. Amplification bias was assessed with a synthetic immune receptor repertoire, and residual bias was removed computationally. Under the source paper's analysis protocol: Raw reads were preprocessed for error removal, and CDR3 was defined according to IMGT conventions as running from the conserved cysteine to phenylalanine. Clonality was computed by normalizing Shannon entropy by log2 of the number of productive unique TCRs and subtracting the result from 1. CD4 or CD8 identity of scalp clones was inferred by cross-referencing scalp TCRbeta sequences with sorted blood CD4 and CD8 repertoires. This is the immuneACCESS table as TCRdb keeps it, with only in-frame sequences that have V and J called. A part of the clones is gone; compared with another copy, unresolved V genes explain less than half, and the rest is unexplained. Clone size and the V and J calls come from that table; the DNA yielded D and trimming. Counted in this sample were about 200,000 clones; less than 45% of them appeared once. Around 0.48% of the sample belongs to the ten largest clones.

The CDR3 holds 15 amino acids from the cysteine to the phenylalanine. CDR3 DNA is the only sequence kept; it has 45 bases, read in frame from the first base. The V end gives up 4 bases and the J end 8 bases, leaving 9 bases in the junction not matched to a gene. CDR1 and CDR2 (MGHRA, YSYEKL) derive from the germline V gene. This clone showed up just a few times. This clone's antigen is unknown. Base qualities were left out, and no much larger clone turns up one base away. The study at large found these results: The treated cohort was small, with a single nonresponder, so links between baseline CD8+ expansion and response need larger studies. Unlike mouse skin, where gammadelta T cells dominate, normal human skin contains resident alphabeta T cells that get sequenced too, which complicates analysis of the scalp TCR repertoire. During tofacitinib treatment, many expanded lesional clones stuck around in both scalp and blood, and this persistence may partly explain why relapse happens after treatment is stopped. Compared with mice, TCR sequences shared between patients were less clear, possibly partly because of HLA diversity across the patient population. Tofacitinib significantly lowered scalp clonality and the number of expanded CD8+ clones among the top 100 scalp clones. Higher clonality and more expanded CD8+ clones were observed in lesional scalp than in normal scalp, particularly in alopecia totalis/universalis, a finding suggestive of antigenic drive.

The label giving this sample's treatment or condition can be read as: oral pan-JAK inhibitor, 5-10 mg twice daily. From alopecia areata patients, peripheral blood was collected along with lesional scalp punch biopsies. PBMCs were isolated by density centrifugation and stained for CD3, CD4 and CD8, and CD4+ and CD8+ T cells were sorted on a FACSAria. The V and J segments used are TRBV4-1 and TRBJ2-4, with TRBD1 identical over 9 junction bases. The TCR comes from a human donor with alopecia areata. This material consisted of CD4+ T cells sorted from blood, taken at approximately week 34, from a patient treated with tofacitinib. The DNA sequence reads TGCGCCAGCAGCCCCCTTCAGGGACAGGGTTACATTCAGTACTTC. It is translated as CASSPLQGQGYIQYF.